These 9 T cell receptor beta chains came from one sample sequenced in a study of OX40 agonist ivuxolimab in advanced cancers. Produced via immunoSEQ multiplex PCR; TCRdb's table is partial and in-frame only. The profile shows roughly 69,000 clones, about 90% of them singletons. The sample was CD4+ or CD8+ T cells sorted from blood, taken in a trial of the OX40 agonist ivuxolimab. The receptor source for this set is an adult with an advanced solid tumor such as melanoma, head and neck, liver or kidney cancer.

The genes are TRBV4-2 and TRBJ2-7; 9 nucleotides line up with TRBD2. The CDR3 is made up of 16 amino acids. Unmatched junction bases numbered 7, after V lost 0 bases and J lost 4 bases. Germline V gene data show CDR1 as LGHNA and CDR2 as YNFKEQ. For the CDR3, the DNA is TGTGCCAGCAGCCAAGATCGGGGACTAGCCCCATACGAGCAGTACTTC. It codes for CASSQDRGLAPYEQYF.

This clone is a singleton in its sample. In DNA, the CDR3 is TGTGCCAGCAGCGGGCTCGGAGAAGTGGCAGGGGGGTTTTTT. Amino acids: CASSGLGEVAGGFF. The V and J genes are TRBV28 and TRBJ1-4, with 7 nucleotides matching TRBD1. V was pared by 6 bases and J by 16 bases, with 17 bases of the junction left unmatched. This CDR3 region has 14 residues. Germline CDR1 MDHEN, CDR2 SYDVKM.

This chain links TRBV5-6 with TRBJ1-1; the D gene is possibly TRBD1 (6 bases). Germline V lookup: CDR1 SGHDT, CDR2 YYEEEE. V was clipped by 3 bases and J by 4 bases, with 10 bases between them. The CDR3 runs to 13 residues. The CDR3 sequence is CASSYNRVTEAFF. For the CDR3, the DNA is TGTGCCAGCAGCTACAACAGGGTCACTGAAGCTTTCTTT.

The genes are TRBV4-1 and TRBJ2-3; 10 bases are a match to TRBD2. V was clipped by 4 bases and J by 2 bases; unmatched bases: 3. This CDR3 has 15 amino acids. Germline CDR1 and CDR2: MGHRA and YSYEKL. CDR3 bases: TGCGCCAGCAGCCCGGGACTAGCGATCACAGATACGCAGTATTTT. It yields the protein CASSPGLAITDTQYF.

The rearrangement uses TRBV28 and TRBJ1-1, with D tentatively TRBD1 (6 bases). Trimming stripped 3 bases from V and 5 bases from J, with 13 bases between. The V gene's germline CDR1 is MDHEN and CDR2 SYDVKM. CDR3 length: 14 amino acids. The CDR3 spells CASSFPGARTEAFF. The CDR3 region has the DNA TGTGCCAGCAGTTTTCCGGGGGCGCGTACTGAAGCTTTCTTT.

The chain has TRBV7-9 and TRBJ2-3; D is perhaps TRBD2 (5 bases). Per germline, CDR1 SEHNR and CDR2 FQNEAQ (reference sequence). Trimming shortened V by 4 bases and J by 0 bases, and 14 bases separated the two germline ends. This CDR3 region has 16 residues. CDR3 amino acids: CASSSASIASTDTQYF. The CDR3 DNA sequence: TGTGCCAGCAGCTCAGCTAGCATAGCTAGCACAGATACGCAGTATTTT. The full variable domain, its missing parts supplied by reference TRBV7-9 and TRBJ2-3, is DTGVSQNPRHKITKRGQNVTFRCDPISEHNRLYWYRQTLGQGPEFLTYFQNEAQLEKSRLLSDRFSAERPKGSFSTLEIQRTEQGDSAMYLCASSSASIASTDTQYFGPGTRLTVL.

The V gene is TRBV7-9, the J gene TRBJ1-1; 9 bases match TRBD1. After removal of 4 bases from V and 3 bases from J, the junction contained 3 bases not matched to a gene. Germline V CDR1 and CDR2: SEHNR, FQNEAQ (reference sequence). This CDR3 spans 14 amino acids. CDR3 residues: CASSSQGADTEAFF. CDR3 sequence (DNA): TGTGCCAGCAGCTCACAGGGGGCGGACACTGAAGCTTTCTTT.

The genes are TRBV23-1 and TRBJ2-7; 7 nucleotides agree with TRBD1. TRBV23-1 counts as an open reading frame of uncertain function. V dropped 6 bases and J dropped 3; count of bases not matched to a gene: 8. This CDR3 has 14 residues. The CDR3 loop reads CASRTGMVLYEQYV. CDR3 bases: TGCGCCAGCAGGACAGGGATGGTCCTCTACGAGCAGTACGTC.

The chain joins TRBV28 to TRBJ2-5; D is possibly TRBD2 (5 bases). V lost 4 bases, J lost 5 bases, and 11 bases lay in between. CDR3 length equals 13 residues. The germline CDR1 and CDR2 sequences are MDHEN and SYDVKM. CDR3 in DNA: TGTGCCAGCAGTTGGGTCCGGAGGGAGACCCAGTACTTC. Its protein product is CASSWVRRETQYF.